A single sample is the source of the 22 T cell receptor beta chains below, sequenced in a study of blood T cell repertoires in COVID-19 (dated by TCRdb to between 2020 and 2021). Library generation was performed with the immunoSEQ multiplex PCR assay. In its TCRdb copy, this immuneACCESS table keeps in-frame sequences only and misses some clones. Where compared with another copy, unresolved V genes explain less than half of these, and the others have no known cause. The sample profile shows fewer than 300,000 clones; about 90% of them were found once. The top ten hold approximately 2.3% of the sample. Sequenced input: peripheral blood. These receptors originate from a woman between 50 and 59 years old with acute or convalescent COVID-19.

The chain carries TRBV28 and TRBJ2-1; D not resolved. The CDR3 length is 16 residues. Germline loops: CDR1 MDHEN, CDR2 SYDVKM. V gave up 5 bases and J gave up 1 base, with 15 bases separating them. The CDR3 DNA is TGTGCCAGCAGTCCCTTTACTGCTGTATCCTACAATGAGCAGTTCTTC. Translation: CASSPFTAVSYNEQFF.

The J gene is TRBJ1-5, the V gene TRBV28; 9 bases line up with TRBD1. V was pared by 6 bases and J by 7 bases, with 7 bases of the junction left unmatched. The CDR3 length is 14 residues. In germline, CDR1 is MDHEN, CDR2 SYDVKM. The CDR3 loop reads CASSWDRADQPQHF. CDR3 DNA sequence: TGTGCCAGCAGCTGGGACAGGGCAGACCAGCCCCAGCATTTT.

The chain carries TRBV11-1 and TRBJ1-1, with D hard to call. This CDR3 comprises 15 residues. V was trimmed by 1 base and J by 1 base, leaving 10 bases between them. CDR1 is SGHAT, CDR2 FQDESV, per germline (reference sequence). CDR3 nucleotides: TGTGCCAGCAGCTTAGGTAGGGCGGGGAACACTGAAGCTTTCTTT. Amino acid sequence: CASSLGRAGNTEAFF.

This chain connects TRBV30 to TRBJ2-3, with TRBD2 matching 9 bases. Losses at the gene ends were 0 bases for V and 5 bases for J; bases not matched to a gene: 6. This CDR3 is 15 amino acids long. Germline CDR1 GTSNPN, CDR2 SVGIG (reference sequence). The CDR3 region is CAWSVGLAFKDTQYF. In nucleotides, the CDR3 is TGTGCCTGGAGTGTTGGACTAGCGTTCAAAGATACGCAGTATTTT. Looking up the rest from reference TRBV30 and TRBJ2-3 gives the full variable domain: SQTIHQWPATLVQPVGSPLSLECTVEGTSNPNLYWYRQAAGRGLQLLFYSVGIGQISSEVPQNLSASRPQDRQFILSSKKLLLSDSGFYLCAWSVGLAFKDTQYFGPGTRLTVL.

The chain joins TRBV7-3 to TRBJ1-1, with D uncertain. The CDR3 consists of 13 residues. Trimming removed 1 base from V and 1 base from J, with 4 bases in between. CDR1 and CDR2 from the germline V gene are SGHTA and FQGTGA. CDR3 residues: CASSLRQNTEAFF. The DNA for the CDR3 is TGTGCCAGCAGCTTAAGACAGAACACTGAAGCTTTCTTT.

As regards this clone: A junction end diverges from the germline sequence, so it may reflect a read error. The CDR3 sequence is CASNQRGMNTEAFF. CDR3 nucleotide sequence: TGTGCCAGCAACCAACGGGGGATGAACACTGAAGCTTTCTTT. The V and J genes are TRBV3-1 (or the pseudogene TRBV3-2) and TRBJ1-1, with D possibly matching TRBD1 (5 bases). The CDR3 spans 14 residues. Germline CDR1 and CDR2: LGHDT and YNNKEL (reference sequence).

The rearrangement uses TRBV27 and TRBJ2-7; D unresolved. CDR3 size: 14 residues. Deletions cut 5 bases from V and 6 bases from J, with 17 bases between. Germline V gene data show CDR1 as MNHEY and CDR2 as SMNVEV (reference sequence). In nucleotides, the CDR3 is TGTGCCAGCAGTCCCACCTACCCCCCCCGCGAGCAGTACTTC. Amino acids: CASSPTYPPREQYF.

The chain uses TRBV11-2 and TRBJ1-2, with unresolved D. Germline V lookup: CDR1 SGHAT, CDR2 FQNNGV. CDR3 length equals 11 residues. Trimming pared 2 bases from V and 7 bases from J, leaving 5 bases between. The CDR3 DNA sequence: TGTGCCAGCAGCTTATATTCTGGCTACACCTTC. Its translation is CASSLYSGYTF.

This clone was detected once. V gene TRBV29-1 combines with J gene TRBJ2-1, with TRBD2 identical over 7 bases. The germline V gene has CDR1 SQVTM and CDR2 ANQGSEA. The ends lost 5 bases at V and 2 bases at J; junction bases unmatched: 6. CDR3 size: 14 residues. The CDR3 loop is CSVQRGGTYNEQFF. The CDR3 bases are TGCAGCGTTCAGCGGGGAGGGACCTACAATGAGCAGTTCTTC.

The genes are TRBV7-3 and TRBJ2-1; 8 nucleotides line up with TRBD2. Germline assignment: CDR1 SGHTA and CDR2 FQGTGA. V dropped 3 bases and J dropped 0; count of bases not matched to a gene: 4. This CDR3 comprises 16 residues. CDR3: CASSLGTRVSYNEQFF. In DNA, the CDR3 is TGTGCCAGCAGCTTGGGGACTAGGGTCTCCTACAATGAGCAGTTCTTC.

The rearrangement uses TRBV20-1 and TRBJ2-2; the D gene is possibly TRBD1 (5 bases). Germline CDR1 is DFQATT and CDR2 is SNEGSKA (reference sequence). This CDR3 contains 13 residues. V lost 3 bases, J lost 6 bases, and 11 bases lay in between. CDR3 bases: TGCAGTGCTAGTGAACAGGTGTCCGGGGAGCTGTTTTTT. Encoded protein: CSASEQVSGELFF.

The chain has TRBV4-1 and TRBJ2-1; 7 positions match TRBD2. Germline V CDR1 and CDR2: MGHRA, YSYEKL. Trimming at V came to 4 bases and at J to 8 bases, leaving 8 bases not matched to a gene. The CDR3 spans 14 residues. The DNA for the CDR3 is TGCGCCAGCAGCCCCAGCGGGATAGGGGATGAGCAGTTCTTC. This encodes CASSPSGIGDEQFF.

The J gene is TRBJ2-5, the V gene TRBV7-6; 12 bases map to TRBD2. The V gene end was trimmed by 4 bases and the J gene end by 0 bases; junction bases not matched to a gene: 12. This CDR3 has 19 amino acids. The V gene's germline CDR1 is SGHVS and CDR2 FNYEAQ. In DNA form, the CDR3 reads TGTGCCAGCAGCTCAGAAGGACTAGCGGGACCATTACACCAAGAGACCCAGTACTTC. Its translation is CASSSEGLAGPLHQETQYF.

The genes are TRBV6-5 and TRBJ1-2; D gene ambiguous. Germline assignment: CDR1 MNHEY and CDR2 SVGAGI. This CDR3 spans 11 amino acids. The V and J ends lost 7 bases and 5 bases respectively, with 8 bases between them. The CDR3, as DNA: TGTGCCAGCAACGGAGGGTATGGCTACACCTTC. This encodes CASNGGYGYTF.

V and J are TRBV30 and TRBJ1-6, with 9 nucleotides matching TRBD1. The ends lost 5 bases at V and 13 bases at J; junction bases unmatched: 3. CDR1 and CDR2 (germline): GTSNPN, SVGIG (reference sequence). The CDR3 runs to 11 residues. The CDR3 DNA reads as TGTGCCTGGGGGACAGGGCCGCCCCTCCACTTT. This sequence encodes CAWGTGPPLHF.

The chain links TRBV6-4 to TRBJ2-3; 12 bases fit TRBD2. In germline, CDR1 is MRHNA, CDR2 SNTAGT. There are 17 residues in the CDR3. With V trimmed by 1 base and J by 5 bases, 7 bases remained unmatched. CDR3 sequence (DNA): TGTGCCAGCAGTGACTGCCCTAGCGGGAGGGCGGAAGATACGCAGTATTTT. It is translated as CASSDCPSGRAEDTQYF.

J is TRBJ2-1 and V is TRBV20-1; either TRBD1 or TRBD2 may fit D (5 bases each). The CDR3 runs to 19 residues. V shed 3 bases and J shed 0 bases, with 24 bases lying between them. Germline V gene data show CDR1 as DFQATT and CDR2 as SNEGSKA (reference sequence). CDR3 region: CSASGGWLAHSSSYNEQFF. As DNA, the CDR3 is TGCAGTGCTAGTGGGGGTTGGCTAGCTCATAGTAGCTCCTACAATGAGCAGTTCTTC.

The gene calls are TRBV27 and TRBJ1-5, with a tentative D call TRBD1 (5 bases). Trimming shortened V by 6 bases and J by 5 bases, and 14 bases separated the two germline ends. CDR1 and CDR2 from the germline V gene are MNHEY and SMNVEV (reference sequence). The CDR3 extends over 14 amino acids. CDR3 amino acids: CASRQSGGDQPQHF. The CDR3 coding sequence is TGTGCCAGCAGACAATCGGGGGGGGATCAGCCCCAGCATTTT.

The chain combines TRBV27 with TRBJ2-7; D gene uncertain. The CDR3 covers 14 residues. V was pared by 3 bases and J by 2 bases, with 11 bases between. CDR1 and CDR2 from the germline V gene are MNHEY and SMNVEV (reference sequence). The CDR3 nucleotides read TGTGCCAGCAGTTTCGCTAGTGAGGCCTACGAGCAGTACTTC. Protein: CASSFASEAYEQYF.

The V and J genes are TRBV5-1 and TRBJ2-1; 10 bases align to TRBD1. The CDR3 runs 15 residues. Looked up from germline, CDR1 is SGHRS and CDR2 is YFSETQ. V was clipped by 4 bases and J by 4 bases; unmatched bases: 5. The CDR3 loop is CASSTGTGDYNEQFF. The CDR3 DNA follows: TGCGCCAGCAGCACCGGGACAGGGGATTACAATGAGCAGTTCTTC.

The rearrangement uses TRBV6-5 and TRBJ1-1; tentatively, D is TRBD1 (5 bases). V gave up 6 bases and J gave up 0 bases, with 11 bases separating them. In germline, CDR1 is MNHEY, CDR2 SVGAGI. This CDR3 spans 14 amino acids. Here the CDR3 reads CASSLDNMNTEAFF. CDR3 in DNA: TGTGCCAGCAGCCTGGACAACATGAACACTGAAGCTTTCTTT.

Here the CDR3 reads CASSQGFLANSYNEQFF. CDR3 nucleotide sequence: TGCGCCAGCAGCCAGGGCTTCCTAGCGAACTCCTACAATGAGCAGTTCTTC. V and J are TRBV4-3 and TRBJ2-1, with a possible D match to TRBD2 (6 bases). Germline V CDR1 and CDR2: LGHNA, YSLEER. V was clipped by 3 bases and J by 0 bases, with 15 bases between them. The CDR3 contains 17 residues.